A few counts support the clone carrying this T cell receptor (beta chain). Using MiXCR, TCRdb re-called clones from the PCR reads. The sample has some 15,000 clones; around 23% are singletons. The CDR3 has 12 residues. Between the trimmed V and J ends, which lost 6 bases and 7 bases, there was a span of 12 bases. Germline-derived CDR1 and CDR2 are MNHNS and SASEGT. This sample was included in a study of metastatic and nonmetastatic thyroid tumors. There were no patients who had received any treatment before thyroid surgery. V usage is TRBV6-1 and J usage is TRBJ1-1; no definite D call. The material sequenced was adjacent normal tissue. The clonotype was recovered from a female donor with papillary thyroid cancer or a benign thyroid nodule (not recorded which). Some clones in this sample may be carry-over from other donors' samples. CDR3 coding DNA: TGTGCCAGCAGCCTCCGTTTGGTTGAAGCTTTCTTT. It translates to CASSLRLVEAFF.